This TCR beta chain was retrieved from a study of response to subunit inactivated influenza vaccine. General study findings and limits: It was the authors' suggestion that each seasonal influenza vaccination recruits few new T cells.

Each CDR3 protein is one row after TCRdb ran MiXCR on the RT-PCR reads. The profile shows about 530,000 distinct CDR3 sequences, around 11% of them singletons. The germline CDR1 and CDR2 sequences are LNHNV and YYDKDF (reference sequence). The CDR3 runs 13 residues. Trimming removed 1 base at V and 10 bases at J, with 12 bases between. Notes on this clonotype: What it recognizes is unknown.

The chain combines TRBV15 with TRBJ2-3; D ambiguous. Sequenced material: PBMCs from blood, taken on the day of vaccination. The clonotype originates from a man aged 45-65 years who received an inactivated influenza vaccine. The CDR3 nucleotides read TGTGCCACCAGCAGAGTTTGGGCCGAGGCGCAGTATTTT. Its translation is CATSRVWAEAQYF.